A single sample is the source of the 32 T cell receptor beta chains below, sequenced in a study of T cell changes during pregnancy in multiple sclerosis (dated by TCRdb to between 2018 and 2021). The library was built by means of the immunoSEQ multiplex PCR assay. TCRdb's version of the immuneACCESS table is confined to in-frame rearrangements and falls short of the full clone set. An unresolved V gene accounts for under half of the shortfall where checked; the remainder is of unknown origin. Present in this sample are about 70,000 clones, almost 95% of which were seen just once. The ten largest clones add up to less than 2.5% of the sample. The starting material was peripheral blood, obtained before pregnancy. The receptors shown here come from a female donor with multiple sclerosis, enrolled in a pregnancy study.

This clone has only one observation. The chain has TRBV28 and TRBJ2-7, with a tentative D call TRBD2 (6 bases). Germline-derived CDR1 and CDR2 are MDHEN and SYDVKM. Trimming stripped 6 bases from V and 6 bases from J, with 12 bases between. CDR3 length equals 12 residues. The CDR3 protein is CASSPLASEQYF. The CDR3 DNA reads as TGTGCCAGCAGCCCTCTAGCGAGCGAGCAGTACTTC.

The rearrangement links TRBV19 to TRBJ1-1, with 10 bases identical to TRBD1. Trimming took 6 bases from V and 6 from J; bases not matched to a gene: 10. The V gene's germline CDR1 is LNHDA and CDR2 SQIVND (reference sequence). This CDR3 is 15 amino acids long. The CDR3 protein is CASSLKTGGRAEAFF. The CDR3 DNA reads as TGTGCCAGTAGCCTCAAGACAGGGGGCCGCGCTGAAGCTTTCTTT.

CDR3 nucleotides: TGTGCCAGCAGCTTAAGAGCGGGGGAGCAGTACTTC. Amino acid sequence: CASSLRAGEQYF. The chain has TRBV7-9 and TRBJ2-7, with 7 positions matching TRBD2. V gave up 2 bases and J gave up 7 bases; unmatched junction bases: 2. The CDR3 is 12 residues long. Germline V CDR1 and CDR2: SEHNR, FQNEAQ (reference sequence).

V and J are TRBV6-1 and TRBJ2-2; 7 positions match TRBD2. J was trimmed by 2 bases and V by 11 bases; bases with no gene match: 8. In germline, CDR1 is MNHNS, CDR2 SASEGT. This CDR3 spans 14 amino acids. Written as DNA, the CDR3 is TGTGCCTCTTTGGGAGGGAGCAACACCGGGGAGCTGTTTTTT. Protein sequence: CASLGGSNTGELFF.

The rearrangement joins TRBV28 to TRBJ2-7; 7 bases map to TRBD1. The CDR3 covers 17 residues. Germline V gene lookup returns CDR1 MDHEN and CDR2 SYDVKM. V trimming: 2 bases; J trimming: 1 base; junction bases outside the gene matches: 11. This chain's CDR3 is CASSLETVTGLSYEQYF. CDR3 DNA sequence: TGTGCCAGCAGTTTAGAAACGGTGACAGGGTTATCCTACGAGCAGTACTTC. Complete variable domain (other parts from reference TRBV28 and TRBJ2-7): DVKVTQSSRYLVKRTGEKVFLECVQDMDHENMFWYRQDPGLGLRLIYFSYDVKMKEKGDIPEGYSVSREKKERFSLILESASTNQTSMYLCASSLETVTGLSYEQYFGPGTRLTVT.

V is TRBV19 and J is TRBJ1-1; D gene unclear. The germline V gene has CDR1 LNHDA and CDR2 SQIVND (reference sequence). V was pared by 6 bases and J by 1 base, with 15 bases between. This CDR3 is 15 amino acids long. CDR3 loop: CASSSPGAANTEAFF. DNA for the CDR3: TGTGCCAGTAGCTCCCCAGGTGCAGCGAACACTGAAGCTTTCTTT. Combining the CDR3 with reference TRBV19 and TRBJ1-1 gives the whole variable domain DGGITQSPKYLFRKEGQNVTLSCEQNLNHDAMYWYRQDPGQGLRLIYYSQIVNDFQKGDIAEGYSVSREKKESFPLTVTSAQKNPTAFYLCASSSPGAANTEAFFGQGTRLTVV.

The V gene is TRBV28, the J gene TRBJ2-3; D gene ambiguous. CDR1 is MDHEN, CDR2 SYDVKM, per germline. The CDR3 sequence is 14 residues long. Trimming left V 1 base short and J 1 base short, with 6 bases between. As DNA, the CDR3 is TGTGCCAGCAGTTTATCGCAGGGCACAGATACGCAGTATTTT. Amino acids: CASSLSQGTDTQYF.

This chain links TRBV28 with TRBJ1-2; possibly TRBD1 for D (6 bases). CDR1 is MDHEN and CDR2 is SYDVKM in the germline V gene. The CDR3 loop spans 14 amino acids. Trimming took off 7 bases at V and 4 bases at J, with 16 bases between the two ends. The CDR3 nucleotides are TGTGCCAGCATCCCAGACAGGACCTTCTATGGCTACACCTTC. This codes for CASIPDRTFYGYTF.

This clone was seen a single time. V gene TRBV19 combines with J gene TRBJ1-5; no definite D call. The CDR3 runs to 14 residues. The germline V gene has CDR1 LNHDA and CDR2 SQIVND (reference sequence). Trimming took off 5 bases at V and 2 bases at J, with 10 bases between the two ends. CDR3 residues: CASSLVGGNQPQHF. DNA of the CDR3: TGTGCCAGTAGTTTAGTCGGAGGCAATCAGCCCCAGCATTTT.

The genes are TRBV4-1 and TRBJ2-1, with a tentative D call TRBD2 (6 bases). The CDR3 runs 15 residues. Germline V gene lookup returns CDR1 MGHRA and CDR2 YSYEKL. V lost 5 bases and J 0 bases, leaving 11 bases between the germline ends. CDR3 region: CASSEGLTSYNEQFF. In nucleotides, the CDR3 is TGCGCCAGCAGCGAAGGACTAACCTCCTACAATGAGCAGTTCTTC.

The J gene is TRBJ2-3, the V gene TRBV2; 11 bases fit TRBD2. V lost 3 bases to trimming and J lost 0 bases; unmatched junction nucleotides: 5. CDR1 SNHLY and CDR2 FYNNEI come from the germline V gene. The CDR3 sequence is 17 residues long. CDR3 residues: CASSDRLAGPSTDTQYF. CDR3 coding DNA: TGTGCCAGCAGTGATAGACTAGCGGGGCCTAGCACAGATACGCAGTATTTT.

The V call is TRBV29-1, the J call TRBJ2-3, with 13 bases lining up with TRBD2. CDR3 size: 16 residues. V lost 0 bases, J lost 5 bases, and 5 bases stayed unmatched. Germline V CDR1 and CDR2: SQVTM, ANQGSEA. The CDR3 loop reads CSVEDGLAGVGDTQYF. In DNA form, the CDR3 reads TGCAGCGTTGAAGATGGACTAGCGGGAGTGGGAGATACGCAGTATTTT.

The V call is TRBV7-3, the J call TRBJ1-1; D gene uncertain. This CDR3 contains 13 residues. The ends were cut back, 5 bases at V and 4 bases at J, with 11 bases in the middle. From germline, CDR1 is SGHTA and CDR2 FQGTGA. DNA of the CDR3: TGTGCCAGCAGCCCTACGATAAGCACTGAAGCTTTCTTT. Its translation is CASSPTISTEAFF.

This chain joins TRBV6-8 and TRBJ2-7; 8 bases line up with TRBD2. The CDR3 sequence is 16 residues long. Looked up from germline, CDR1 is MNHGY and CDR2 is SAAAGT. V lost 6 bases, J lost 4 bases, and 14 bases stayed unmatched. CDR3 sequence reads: CASRLILAEPLYEQYF. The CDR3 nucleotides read TGTGCCAGCAGGCTGATACTAGCGGAACCTCTTTACGAGCAGTACTTC.

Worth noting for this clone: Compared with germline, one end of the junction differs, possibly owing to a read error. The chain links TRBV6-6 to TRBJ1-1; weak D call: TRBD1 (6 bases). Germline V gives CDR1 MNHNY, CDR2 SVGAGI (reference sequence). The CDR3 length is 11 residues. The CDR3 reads CASSYGRDMTF. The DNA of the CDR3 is TGTGCCAGCAGTTACGGCCGGGACATGACTTTT.

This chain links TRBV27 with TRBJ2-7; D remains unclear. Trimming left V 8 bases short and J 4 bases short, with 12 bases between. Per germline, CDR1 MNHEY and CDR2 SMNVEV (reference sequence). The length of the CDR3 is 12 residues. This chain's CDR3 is CASGHPIYEQYF. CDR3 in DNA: TGTGCCAGCGGCCACCCCATATACGAGCAGTACTTC.

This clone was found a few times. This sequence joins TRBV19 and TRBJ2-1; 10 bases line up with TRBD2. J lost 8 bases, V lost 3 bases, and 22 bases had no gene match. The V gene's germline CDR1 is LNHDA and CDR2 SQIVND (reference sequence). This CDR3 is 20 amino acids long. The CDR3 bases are TGTGCCAGTAGTATCGGATTTCGGGCTAGCGGGAGAAGGGAGATCTATGAGCAGTTCTTC. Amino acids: CASSIGFRASGRREIYEQFF.

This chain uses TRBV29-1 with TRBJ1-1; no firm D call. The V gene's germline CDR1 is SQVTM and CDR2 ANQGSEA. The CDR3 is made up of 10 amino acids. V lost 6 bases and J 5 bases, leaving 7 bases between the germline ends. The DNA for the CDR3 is TGCAGCGTCCTCCGTACTGAAGCTTTCTTT. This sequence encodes CSVLRTEAFF.

The CDR3 coding sequence is TGTGCCAGTAGTACCGCGGGAGGGCCCCAAGAGACCCAGTACTTC. Protein: CASSTAGGPQETQYF. The chain is built from TRBV19 and TRBJ2-5; TRBD2 agrees at 9 bases. Unmatched junction bases numbered 4, after V lost 4 bases and J lost 1 base. The germline V gene has CDR1 LNHDA and CDR2 SQIVND (reference sequence). The CDR3 covers 15 residues. Full variable domain (outside the CDR3, taken from reference TRBV19 and TRBJ2-5): DGGITQSPKYLFRKEGQNVTLSCEQNLNHDAMYWYRQDPGQGLRLIYYSQIVNDFQKGDIAEGYSVSREKKESFPLTVTSAQKNPTAFYLCASSTAGGPQETQYFGPGTRLLVL.

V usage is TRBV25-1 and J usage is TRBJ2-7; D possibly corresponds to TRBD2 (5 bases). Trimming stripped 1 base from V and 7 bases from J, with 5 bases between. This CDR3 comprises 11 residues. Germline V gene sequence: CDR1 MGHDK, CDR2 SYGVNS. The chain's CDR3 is CASSESGEQYF. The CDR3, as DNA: TGTGCCAGCAGTGAATCGGGGGAGCAGTACTTC.

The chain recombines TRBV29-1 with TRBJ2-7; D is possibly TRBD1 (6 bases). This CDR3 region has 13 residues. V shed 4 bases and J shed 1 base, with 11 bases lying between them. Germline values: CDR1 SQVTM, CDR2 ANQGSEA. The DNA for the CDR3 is TGCAGCGTTGGACAGGCAGCTTCCTACGAGCAGTACTTC. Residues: CSVGQAASYEQYF.

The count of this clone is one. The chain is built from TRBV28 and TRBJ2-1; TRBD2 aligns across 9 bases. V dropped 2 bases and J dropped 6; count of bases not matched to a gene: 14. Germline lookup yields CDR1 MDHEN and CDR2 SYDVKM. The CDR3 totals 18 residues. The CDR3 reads CASSLISGSGRGSNEQFF. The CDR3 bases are TGTGCCAGCAGTTTAATTAGCGGGAGCGGAAGAGGATCCAATGAGCAGTTCTTC. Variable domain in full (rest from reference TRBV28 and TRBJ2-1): DVKVTQSSRYLVKRTGEKVFLECVQDMDHENMFWYRQDPGLGLRLIYFSYDVKMKEKGDIPEGYSVSREKKERFSLILESASTNQTSMYLCASSLISGSGRGSNEQFFGPGTRLTVL.

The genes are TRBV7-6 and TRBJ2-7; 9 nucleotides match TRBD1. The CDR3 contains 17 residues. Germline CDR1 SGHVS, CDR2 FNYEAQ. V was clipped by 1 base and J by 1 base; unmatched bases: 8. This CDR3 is CASSLGRGGTGSYEQYF. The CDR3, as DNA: TGTGCCAGCAGCTTAGGTCGGGGAGGGACAGGGTCCTACGAGCAGTACTTC.

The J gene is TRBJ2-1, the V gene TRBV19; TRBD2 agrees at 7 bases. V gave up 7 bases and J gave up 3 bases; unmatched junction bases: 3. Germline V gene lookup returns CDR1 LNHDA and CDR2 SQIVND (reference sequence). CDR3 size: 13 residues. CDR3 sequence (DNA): TGTGCCAGTAAAACGGGGGGCTACAATGAGCAGTTCTTC. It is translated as CASKTGGYNEQFF. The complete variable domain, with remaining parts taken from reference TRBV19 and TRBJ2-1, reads DGGITQSPKYLFRKEGQNVTLSCEQNLNHDAMYWYRQDPGQGLRLIYYSQIVNDFQKGDIAEGYSVSREKKESFPLTVTSAQKNPTAFYLCASKTGGYNEQFFGPGTRLTVL.

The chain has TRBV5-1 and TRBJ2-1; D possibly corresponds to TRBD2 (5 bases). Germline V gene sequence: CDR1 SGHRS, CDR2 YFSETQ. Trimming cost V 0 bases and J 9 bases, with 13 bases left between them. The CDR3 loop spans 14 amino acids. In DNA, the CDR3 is TGCGCCAGCAGCTTGGAGGTTTTGGCGGGTGAGCAGTTCTTC. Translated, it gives CASSLEVLAGEQFF.

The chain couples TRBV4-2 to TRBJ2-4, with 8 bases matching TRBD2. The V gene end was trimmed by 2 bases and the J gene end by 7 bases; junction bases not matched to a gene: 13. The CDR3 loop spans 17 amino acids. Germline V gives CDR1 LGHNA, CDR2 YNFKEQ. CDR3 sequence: CASSQKTGLAGGNIQYF. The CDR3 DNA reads TGTGCCAGCAGCCAAAAGACGGGGCTAGCGGGTGGGAACATTCAGTACTTC.

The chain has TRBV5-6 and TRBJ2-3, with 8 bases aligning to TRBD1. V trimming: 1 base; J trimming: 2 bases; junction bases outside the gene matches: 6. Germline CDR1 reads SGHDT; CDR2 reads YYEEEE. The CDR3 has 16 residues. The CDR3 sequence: CASSLLGQGNTDTQYF. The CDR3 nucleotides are TGTGCCAGCAGCTTGCTTGGACAGGGTAACACAGATACGCAGTATTTT.

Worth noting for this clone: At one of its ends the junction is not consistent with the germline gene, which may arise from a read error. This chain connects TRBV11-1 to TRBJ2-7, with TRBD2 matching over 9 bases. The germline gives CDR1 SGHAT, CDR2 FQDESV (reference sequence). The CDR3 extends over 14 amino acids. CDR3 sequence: CASSLAGLTYEQYF. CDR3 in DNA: TGTGCCAGCAGCCTAGCGGGACTCACCTACGAGCAGTACTTC.

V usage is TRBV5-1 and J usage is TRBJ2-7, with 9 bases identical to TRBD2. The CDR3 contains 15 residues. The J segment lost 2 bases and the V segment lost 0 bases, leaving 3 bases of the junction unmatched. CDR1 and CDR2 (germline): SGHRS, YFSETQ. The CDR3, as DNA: TGCGCCAGCAGCTTGGGACTAGCGGCCGCCTACGAGCAGTACTTC. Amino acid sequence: CASSLGLAAAYEQYF.

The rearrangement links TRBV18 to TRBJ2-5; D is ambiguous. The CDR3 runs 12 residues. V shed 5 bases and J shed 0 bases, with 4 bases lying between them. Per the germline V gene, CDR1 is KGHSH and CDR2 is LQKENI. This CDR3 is CASSSYQETQYF. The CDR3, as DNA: TGTGCCAGCTCATCGTACCAAGAGACCCAGTACTTC. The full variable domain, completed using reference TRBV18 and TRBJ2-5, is NAGVMQNPRHLVRRRGQEARLRCSPMKGHSHVYWYRQLPEEGLKFMVYLQKENIIDESGMPKERFSAEFPKEGPSILRIQQVVRGDSAAYFCASSSYQETQYFGPGTRLLVL.

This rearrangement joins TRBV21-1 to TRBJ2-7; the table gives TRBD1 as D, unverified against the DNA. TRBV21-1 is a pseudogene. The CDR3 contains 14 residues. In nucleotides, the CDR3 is TGTGCCAGCCCCGGAAACAGGGAACCTGGCGAGCAGTACTTC. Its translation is CASPGNREPGEQYF.

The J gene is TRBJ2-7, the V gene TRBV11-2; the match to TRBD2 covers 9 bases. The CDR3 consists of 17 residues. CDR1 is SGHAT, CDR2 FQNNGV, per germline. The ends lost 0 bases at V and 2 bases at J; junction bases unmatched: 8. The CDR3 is CASSLDLSSGSPYEQYF. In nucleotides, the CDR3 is TGTGCCAGCAGCTTAGATCTGAGTAGCGGGAGCCCCTACGAGCAGTACTTC.